This paragraph covers one T cell receptor (beta chain) sequence. The antigen it recognizes is unknown. No qualities accompany the bases; no much larger clone lies one base away. This specimen belongs to a study of blood T cell repertoires in COVID-19 (dated by TCRdb to the early 2020s). About the study as a whole: The collaborator samples originated in the United States, Italy and Spain and spanned the acute and convalescent phases of COVID-19. The repertoires were released in a freely available public database intended as a resource for research on the immune response to SARS-CoV-2. Sample metadata almost always included a de-identified subject ID, COVID-19 status, age in years and sex. Deeply sampled blood TCRbeta repertoires from subjects exposed to, actively infected with, or recovered from COVID-19 were included in the dataset. The samples were drawn from two sources: the first 160 participants of the ongoing ImmuneRACE study, and approximately 1,300 subjects contributed by 6 global collaborators. Where available, HLA class I and class II types were taken from metadata supplied by the sample provider and were not determined by assay-based typing. The material from the prospective study consisted of cDNA or gDNA derived from T cells, B-cell-depleted T cells, or PBMCs. What the work shows at the level of the full study, not this receptor alone: The amount of clinical and demographic metadata varied by source and participant and was provided uncurated.

Participants in the prospective study were aged 18 to 89 years, lived in 24 United States geographic areas, and enrolled through a virtual design. Cohort assignment in the prospective study relied on participant-reported clinical history from a screening survey and a study questionnaire. ImmuneRACE Cohort 3 recovered participants were defined by two consecutive negative NP/OP PCR tests, healthcare professional clearance, or symptom resolution. Each participant in the prospective study had whole blood, serum and a nasopharyngeal or oropharyngeal swab collected by mobile phlebotomists. Over an approximately two-month period, participants in the prospective study had the option of providing additional blood draws and questionnaires. Prospective study blood samples were shipped either frozen or at room temperature before DNA extraction. TCRbeta CDR3 regions were amplified from genomic DNA using the immunoSEQ Assay, a bias-controlled multiplex PCR. In the source study's methods: The number of nucleated cells in each sample was estimated from the amplification of reference gene primers within the assay. To quantify the absolute abundance of each unique TCRbeta CDR3 rearrangement, sequence reads were collapsed and filtered. Productive Simpson clonality was computed per sample as the square root of Simpson's diversity index over productive rearrangements. TCRdb obtained this table from immuneACCESS and retained in-frame rearrangements with V and J assigned. These tables miss some clones; where compared with another copy, unresolved V genes account for less than half of the shortfall, and the remainder is unexplained. V, J and clone size reflect that table, while D and trimming were determined from the DNA. Present in this sample are 450,000 or so clones, about 90% of which were seen just once. Clones ranked in the top ten supply about 0.63% of the sample.

From the cysteine through the phenylalanine, the CDR3 covers 14 amino acids. Of the read, only the CDR3 DNA is kept; its 42 bases are in frame from base 1. The germline V gene encodes CDR1 SGHRS and CDR2 YFSETQ. Germline trimming amounts to 2 bases on V and 12 bases on J, with 8 as the count of junction bases outside the gene matches. This sequence uses TRBV5-1 and TRBJ2-6; TRBD2 lines up with 7 middle nucleotides. The sample consisted of PBMCs or T cells enriched from blood (not recorded which). The source is a man between 18 and 35 years old who had recovered from COVID-19. At the DNA level, the sequence is TGCGCCAGCAGCTTTAGCGGGCAGGACACCGTCCTGACTTTC. This is translated as CASSFSGQDTVLTF.